This T cell receptor (beta chain) is from a study of blood T cells in healthy people across ages (dated by TCRdb to between 2015 and 2016). About the study as a whole: Template switching captured roughly one uniquely barcoded TCR beta cDNA molecule per two T cells in model experiments. Using the same blood draw, the study looked at two additional independent replicas of 1 million unique cDNA reads for two donors, one aged 18 to 30 and the other aged 80 or older. Age-related changes in TCR beta repertoire diversity were measured in the study by deep sequencing normalized with unique cDNA molecular identifiers. To avoid experimental bias, donors of different ages were spread randomly across the sequencing lanes. Four age groups were formed from the donors: young (average approximately 16 years), middle-aged (approximately 40), aged (around 62) and long-lived (82).

This clonotype was picked up many times. No cognate antigen has been identified for it. It has no much larger one-base neighbor in the sample; base qualities were not kept. Preparation of the library involved 5' RACE. Sequencing was performed on an Illumina HiSeq 2500. A second PCR of 7 to 11 cycles was performed with a sample-barcoded 5' primer and a J-beta primer mix. A template-switch 5' adaptor carrying 12 random nucleotides introduced a unique molecular identifier onto each TCR beta cDNA molecule. Each sample yielded at least 2.5 million CDR3-containing paired-end reads. First-strand cDNA was synthesized from all RNA with the Mint cDNA synthesis kit, primed by a TRBC-specific oligonucleotide. Following uracil-DNA glycosylase treatment, a first 18-cycle PCR with universal primers M1SS and BC2_uni_R was performed on all cDNA. The study's own analysis went as follows. Each sample was normalized by randomly selecting 1 million high-quality reads, each carrying a distinct molecular identifier. Reads sharing molecular identifiers were discarded rather than binned into consensus sequences. MiTCR, run with a Q25 quality threshold and the strictest error-elimination algorithm, handled CDR3 identification, clonotype clustering and error correction. A nonparametric unseen species model with Euler transformation was used to estimate lower-bound total TCR beta diversity. TCRdb trimmed the raw reads at Q25, called clones with MiXCR and kept productive beta chains. Under each unique CDR3 protein, matching rows form one entry showing the most common genes and DNA. The V and J calls were not made by the authors but by TCRdb's processing. Across this sample there are approximately 1,000,000 distinct CDR3 sequences, with more than 30% seen only once. The ten largest clonotypes hold around 14% of the sample.

Systemically healthy Caucasian individuals from Russia, some 40 in total and aged roughly 6 to 100 years, were included as donors. Approximately 10 milliliters of peripheral blood were collected from each donor into EDTA-treated Vacutainer tubes. Ficoll-Paque density-gradient centrifugation was used to isolate PBMCs, with at least 6.5 million per sample. Trizol reagent was used to extract total RNA from PBMCs, with at least 5 micrograms per sample. Naive CD45RAhigh/CD27high T cell percentages were measured by flow cytometry on a PBMC aliquot from every donor. Summary of the overall study and its limitations: The percentage of naive T cells measured by flow cytometry correlated strongly with observed TCR beta diversity. Because profiling used bulk unsorted PBMCs, naive and antigen-experienced compartments could not be compared conclusively. Estimates of total diversity based on one million sequenced T cells were regarded as lower bounds and as underestimates. As age increased, observed TCR beta diversity per million T cells dropped in a roughly linear way, and a significant reduction was already evident by age 40. Because donor CMV infection status was unknown, age-related changes in expanded clonotypes were potentially confounded. The long-lived group showed more naive CD4+ T cells, fewer expanded clones and increased TCR diversity than the aged group, suggesting age selection.

Trimming at the junction amounts to 0 bases on V and 0 bases on J, and the germline ends lie 9 bases apart. The CDR3 contains 15 residues, cysteine and phenylalanine counted. Of the read, only the CDR3 DNA is kept; its 45 bases are in frame from base 1. Reading the germline V gene gives CDR1 SGDLS and CDR2 YYNGEE. This sequence uses TRBV9 and TRBJ1-2; no confident D gene assignment can be made. The receptor's source is a man between 18 and 35 years old in good health. Sequenced input: blood. The DNA is TGTGCCAGCAGCGTAGTCGCAGACCCTAACTATGGCTACACCTTC. Translated, this is CASSVVADPNYGYTF. Reference TRBV9 and TRBJ1-2 genes cover what lies past the CDR3, so the full variable domain is DSGVTQTPKHLITATGQRVTLRCSPRSGDLSVYWYQQSLDQGLQFLIQYYNGEERAKGNILERFSAQQFPDLHSELNLSSLELGDSALYFCASSVVADPNYGYTFGSGTRLTVV.